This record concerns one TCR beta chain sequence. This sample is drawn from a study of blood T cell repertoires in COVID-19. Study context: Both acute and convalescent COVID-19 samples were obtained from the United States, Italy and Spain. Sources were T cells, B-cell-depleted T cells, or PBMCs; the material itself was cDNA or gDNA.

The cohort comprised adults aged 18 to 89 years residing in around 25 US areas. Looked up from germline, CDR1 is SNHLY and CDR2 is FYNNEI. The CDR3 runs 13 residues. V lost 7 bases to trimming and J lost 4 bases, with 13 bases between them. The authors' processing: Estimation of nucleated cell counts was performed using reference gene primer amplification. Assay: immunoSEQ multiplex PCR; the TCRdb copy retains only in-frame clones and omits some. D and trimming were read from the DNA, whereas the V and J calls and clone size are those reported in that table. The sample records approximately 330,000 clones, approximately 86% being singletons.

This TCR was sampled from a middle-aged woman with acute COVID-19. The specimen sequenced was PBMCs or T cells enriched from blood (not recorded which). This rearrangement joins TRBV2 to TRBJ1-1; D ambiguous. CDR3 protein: CASNLHSTTEAFF. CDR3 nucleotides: TGTGCCAGCAACTTACACAGTACCACTGAAGCTTTCTTT.